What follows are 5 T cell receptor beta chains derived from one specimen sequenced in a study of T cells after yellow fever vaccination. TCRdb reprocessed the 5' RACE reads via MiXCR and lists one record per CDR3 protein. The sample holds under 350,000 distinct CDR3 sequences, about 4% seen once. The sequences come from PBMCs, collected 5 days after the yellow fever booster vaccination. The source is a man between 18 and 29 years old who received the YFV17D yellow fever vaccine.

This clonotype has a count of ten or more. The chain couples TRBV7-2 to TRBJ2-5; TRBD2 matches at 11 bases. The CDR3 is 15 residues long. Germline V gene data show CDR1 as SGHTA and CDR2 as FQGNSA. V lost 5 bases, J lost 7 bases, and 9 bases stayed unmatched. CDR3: CASSIWTSGLRTQYF. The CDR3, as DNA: TGTGCCAGCAGCATTTGGACTAGCGGGTTACGGACCCAGTACTTC.

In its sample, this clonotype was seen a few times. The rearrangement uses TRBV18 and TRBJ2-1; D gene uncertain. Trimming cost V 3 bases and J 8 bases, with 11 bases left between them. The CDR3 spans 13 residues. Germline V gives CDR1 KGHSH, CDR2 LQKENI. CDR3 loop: CASSPPLKDEQFF. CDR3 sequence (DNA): TGTGCCAGCTCACCCCCCCTCAAGGATGAGCAGTTCTTC.

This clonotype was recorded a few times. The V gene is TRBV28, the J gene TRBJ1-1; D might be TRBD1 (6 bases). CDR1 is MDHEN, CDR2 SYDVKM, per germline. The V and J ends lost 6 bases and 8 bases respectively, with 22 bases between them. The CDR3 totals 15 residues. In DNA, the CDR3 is TGTGCCAGCAGCCTACGGGACACCGGTATACGAGAAGCTTTCTTT. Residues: CASSLRDTGIREAFF.

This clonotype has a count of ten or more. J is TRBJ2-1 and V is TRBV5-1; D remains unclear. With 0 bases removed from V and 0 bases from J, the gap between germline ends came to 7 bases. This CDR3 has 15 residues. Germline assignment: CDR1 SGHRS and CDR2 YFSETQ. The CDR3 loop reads CASSLVDSSYNEQFF. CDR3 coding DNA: TGCGCCAGCAGCTTGGTAGATAGCTCCTACAATGAGCAGTTCTTC.

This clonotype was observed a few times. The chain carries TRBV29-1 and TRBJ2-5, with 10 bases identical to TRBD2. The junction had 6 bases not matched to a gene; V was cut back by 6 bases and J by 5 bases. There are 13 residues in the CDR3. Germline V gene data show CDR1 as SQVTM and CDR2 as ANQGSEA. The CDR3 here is CSVAGTSEETQYF. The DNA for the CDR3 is TGCAGCGTCGCGGGGACTAGCGAGGAGACCCAGTACTTC. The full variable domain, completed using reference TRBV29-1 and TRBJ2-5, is SAVISQKPSRDICQRGTSLTIQCQVDSQVTMMFWYRQQPGQSLTLIATANQGSEATYESGFVIDKFPISRPNLTFSTLTVSNMSPEDSSIYLCSVAGTSEETQYFGPGTRLLVL.